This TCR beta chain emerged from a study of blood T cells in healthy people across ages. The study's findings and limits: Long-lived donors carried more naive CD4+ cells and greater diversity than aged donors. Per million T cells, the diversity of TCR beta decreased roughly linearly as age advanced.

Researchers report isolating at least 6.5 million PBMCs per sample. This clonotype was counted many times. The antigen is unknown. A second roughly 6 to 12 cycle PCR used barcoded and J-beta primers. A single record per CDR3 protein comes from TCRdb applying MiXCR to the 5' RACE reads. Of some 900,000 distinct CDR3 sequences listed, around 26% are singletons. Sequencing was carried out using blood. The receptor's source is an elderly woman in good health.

CDR3 loop: CATSAAGGSNQPQHF. CDR3 DNA: TGTGCCACCAGTGCAGCAGGGGGAAGCAATCAGCCCCAGCATTTT. The chain uses TRBV24-1 and TRBJ1-5; TRBD1 matches at 7 bases. Germline V CDR1 and CDR2: KGHDR, SFDVKD. The CDR3 contains 15 residues. J gave up 1 base and V 5 bases, and 4 bases lay outside the gene matches.